One TCR beta chain is described in this entry. When the RNA was reverse transcribed, random hexamers were used with an input of roughly 0.45 to 1 ug. Amplification of TCR beta CDR3 spanned 54 Vbeta and 13 Jbeta via immunoSEQ multiplex PCR. TCRdb re-called the immunoSEQ multiplex PCR reads with MiXCR, one entry per CDR3 protein. The sample lists 150,000 or so distinct CDR3 sequences, approximately 96% occurring once. These data are taken from a study of CD8 T cells in Susac syndrome. Purification of the CD8+ and CD4+ T cells relied on negative isolation, and TEMRA cells underwent FACS enrichment. Sequencing input: CD4+ T cells from PBMCs. The receptor's source is a human donor in good health.

The CDR3 region is CSARVLVTQETQYF. Written as DNA, the CDR3 is TGCAGTGCTAGAGTCTTGGTGACCCAAGAGACCCAGTACTTC. The V gene is TRBV20-1, the J gene TRBJ2-5; D gene uncertain. The V gene's germline CDR1 is DFQATT and CDR2 SNEGSKA (reference sequence). Between the trimmed V and J ends, which lost 1 base and 1 base, there was a span of 10 bases. The CDR3 is 14 residues long.